This T cell receptor (beta chain) stems from a study of cytomegalovirus exposure and HLA in healthy donors. PCR used 60 Vbeta primers and 13 Jbeta primers. Measured with immunoSEQ multiplex PCR; TCRdb has only the in-frame clones, and not every one. The sample holds fewer than 200,000 clones, about 79% seen once. The germline V gene encodes CDR1 LGHNA and CDR2 YSLEER. This CDR3 spans 18 amino acids. Trimming shortened V by 0 bases and J by 2 bases, and 16 bases separated the two germline ends. Unrecorded immune exposure was likely among donors, who were nominally healthy when sampled. This TCR derives from a female donor in good health and CMV-seronegative. Sequenced input: PBMCs. The rearrangement joins TRBV4-3 to TRBJ2-2; D perhaps matches TRBD2 (6 bases). In nucleotides, the CDR3 is TGCGCCAGCAGCCAAGATAGATGGACTATATTAAACACCGGGGAGCTGTTTTTT. Translating it yields CASSQDRWTILNTGELFF.